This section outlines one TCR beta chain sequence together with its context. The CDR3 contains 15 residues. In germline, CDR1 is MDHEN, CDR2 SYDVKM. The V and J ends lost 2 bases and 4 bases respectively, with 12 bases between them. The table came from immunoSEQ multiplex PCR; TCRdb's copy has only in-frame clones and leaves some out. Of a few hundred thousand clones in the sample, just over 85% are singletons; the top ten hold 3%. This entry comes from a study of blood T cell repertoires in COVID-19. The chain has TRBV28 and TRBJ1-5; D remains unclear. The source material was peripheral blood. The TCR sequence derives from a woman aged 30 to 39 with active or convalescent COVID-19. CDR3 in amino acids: CASSLGENQNQPQHF. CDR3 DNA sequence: TGTGCCAGCAGTTTAGGAGAAAACCAGAATCAGCCCCAGCATTTT. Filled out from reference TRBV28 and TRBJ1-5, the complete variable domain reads DVKVTQSSRYLVKRTGEKVFLECVQDMDHENMFWYRQDPGLGLRLIYFSYDVKMKEKGDIPEGYSVSREKKERFSLILESASTNQTSMYLCASSLGENQNQPQHFGDGTRLSIL.